These 21 T cell receptor beta chains were sequenced from one sample in a study of blood T cell repertoires in COVID-19 (dated by TCRdb to 2018 to 2021). Receptor amplification or capture employed the immunoSEQ multiplex PCR assay. TCRdb limited this immuneACCESS table to in-frame rearrangements with V and J called. A share of clones is missing; checked studies link under half to unresolved V genes, and the rest is unexplained. The sample table contains 150,000 to 200,000 clones; only one count was recorded for over 75% of them. Roughly 28% of the sample lies in the top ten. Sequencing was performed on peripheral blood. These receptors all come from a woman aged 70-85 years with acute or convalescent COVID-19.

The gene calls are TRBV14 and TRBJ2-1; possible D gene TRBD1, 5 bases. Germline V gene lookup returns CDR1 SGHDN and CDR2 FVKESK. Deletions cut 4 bases from V and 6 bases from J, with 16 bases between. The CDR3 spans 15 residues. As DNA, the CDR3 is TGTGCCAGCAGCCCTAGGGGTCGCCAGCCCAATGAGCAGTTCTTC. This translates into CASSPRGRQPNEQFF.

This rearrangement joins TRBV19 to TRBJ2-7, with 11 bases lining up with TRBD2. CDR1 is LNHDA, CDR2 SQIVND, per germline (reference sequence). The CDR3 totals 15 residues. J lost 2 bases, V lost 10 bases, and 10 bases had no gene match. CDR3 sequence: CATAPRGLAAYEQYF. The CDR3 DNA is TGTGCCACCGCCCCTAGGGGACTAGCGGCCTACGAGCAGTACTTC.

The chain combines TRBV19 with TRBJ1-2; D is perhaps TRBD1 (5 bases). The CDR3 length is 11 residues. V lost 9 bases to trimming and J lost 7 bases, with 12 bases between them. Germline lookup yields CDR1 LNHDA and CDR2 SQIVND (reference sequence). CDR3 sequence: CASRRGGGYTF. The CDR3 coding sequence is TGTGCCAGCCGGAGGGGTGGTGGCTACACCTTC.

This clone came up a few times. The gene calls are TRBV3-1 (or the pseudogene TRBV3-2) and TRBJ1-5; TRBD1 matches at 8 bases. Germline V gene lookup returns CDR1 LGHDT and CDR2 YNNKEL (reference sequence). The J segment lost 6 bases and the V segment lost 0 bases, leaving 7 bases of the junction unmatched. This CDR3 spans 16 amino acids. In DNA form, the CDR3 reads TGTGCCAGCAGCCAAGATATGTCAGGGGGCGGTCAGCCCCAGCATTTT. Its translation: CASSQDMSGGGQPQHF.

V is TRBV7-3 and J is TRBJ2-7; no clear D gene. The germline V and J ends were trimmed by 3 bases and 2 bases, with 8 bases remaining between them. Germline CDR1 is SGHTA and CDR2 is FQGTGA. This CDR3 has 13 amino acids. The CDR3 protein is CASSLAPTYEQYF. The CDR3 DNA is TGTGCCAGCAGCTTGGCACCCACCTACGAGCAGTACTTC.

This clone was seen more than once but under ten times. This rearrangement joins TRBV2 to TRBJ2-2; 12 positions agree with TRBD2. CDR1 and CDR2 from the germline V gene are SNHLY and FYNNEI. V lost 5 bases to trimming and J lost 2 bases; unmatched junction nucleotides: 9. The CDR3 covers 18 residues. Here the CDR3 DNA reads TGTGCCAGCAGTAGCGGACTAGCGGGATCATATAACACCGGGGAGCTGTTTTTT. The encoded protein is CASSSGLAGSYNTGELFF.

This chain joins TRBV30 and TRBJ2-7; TRBD1 matches at 9 bases. Germline values: CDR1 GTSNPN, CDR2 SVGIG (reference sequence). The V segment lost 4 bases and the J segment 1 base; nucleotides outside the gene matches: 8. This CDR3 is built from 15 residues. The CDR3 protein is CAWTRGTGWSYEQYF. Written as DNA, the CDR3 is TGTGCCTGGACACGGGGGACAGGGTGGTCCTACGAGCAGTACTTC.

The V gene is TRBV7-7, the J gene TRBJ2-1; D possibly corresponds to TRBD2 (6 bases). The germline CDR1 and CDR2 sequences are SSHAT and FNYEAQ (reference sequence). The CDR3 is 13 residues long. Trimming shortened V by 3 bases and J by 7 bases, and 10 bases separated the two germline ends. The CDR3 sequence: CASSFGGTNEQFF. The CDR3, as DNA: TGTGCCAGCAGCTTTGGGGGGACGAATGAGCAGTTCTTC.

The rearrangement uses TRBV5-1 and TRBJ1-1; D gene ambiguous. Germline V gene data show CDR1 as SGHRS and CDR2 as YFSETQ. The CDR3 extends over 16 amino acids. The ends were cut back, 0 bases at V and 4 bases at J, with 16 bases in the middle. The CDR3 DNA follows: TGCGCCAGCAGCTTGGGGGTCGGTTCTACGGGCACTGAAGCTTTCTTT. Translated: CASSLGVGSTGTEAFF.

This clone was observed a single time. V usage is TRBV2 and J usage is TRBJ1-1; D is ambiguous. Germline CDR1 reads SNHLY; CDR2 reads FYNNEI. The CDR3 length is 12 residues. The V gene lost 4 bases and the J gene lost 7 bases, with 10 bases spanning the gap. CDR3 residues: CASSASYSEAFF. The DNA for the CDR3 is TGTGCCAGCAGTGCAAGTTACAGTGAAGCTTTCTTT. Variable domain in full (rest from reference TRBV2 and TRBJ1-1): EPEVTQTPSHQVTQMGQEVILRCVPISNHLYFYWYRQILGQKVEFLVSFYNNEISEKSEIFDDQFSVERPDGSNFTLKIRSTKLEDSAMYFCASSASYSEAFFGQGTRLTVV.

This clone was detected once. The chain combines TRBV30 with TRBJ2-1, with 7 bases identical to TRBD1. Losses at the gene ends were 5 bases for V and 12 bases for J; bases not matched to a gene: 16. Germline values: CDR1 GTSNPN, CDR2 SVGIG (reference sequence). This CDR3 has 14 residues. The CDR3, as DNA: TGTGCCTGGGACCGGGACGCAGGGGGACGGAGGCAGTTCTTC. It codes for CAWDRDAGGRRQFF.

This chain connects TRBV6-5 to TRBJ2-7, with TRBD1 matching 10 bases. Trimming removed 0 bases from V and 2 bases from J; junction bases left unmatched: 1. Germline loops: CDR1 MNHEY, CDR2 SVGAGI. There are 15 residues in the CDR3. This CDR3 is CASSYSGQGAYEQYF. In nucleotides, the CDR3 is TGTGCCAGCAGTTACTCCGGACAGGGGGCCTACGAGCAGTACTTC.

J is TRBJ1-6 and V is TRBV7-2; D unclear. V shed 1 base and J shed 9 bases, with 10 bases lying between them. The CDR3 is made up of 14 amino acids. Per the germline V gene, CDR1 is SGHTA and CDR2 is FQGNSA. The CDR3 loop reads CASSLDSSLSPLHF. The DNA of the CDR3 is TGTGCCAGCAGCTTAGACAGCTCGCTTTCACCCCTCCACTTT.

This chain connects TRBV28 to TRBJ1-4; 8 positions match TRBD1. The CDR3 covers 14 residues. Germline lookup yields CDR1 MDHEN and CDR2 SYDVKM. The trim removed 2 bases at V and 5 bases at J, leaving 1 base unmatched. This CDR3 reads CASSLNRGNEKLFF. CDR3 in DNA: TGTGCCAGCAGTTTAAACAGGGGGAATGAAAAACTGTTTTTT.

The chain couples TRBV11-1 to TRBJ2-7; 9 bases match TRBD1. Germline CDR1 reads SGHAT; CDR2 reads FQDESV (reference sequence). After removal of 5 bases from V and 0 bases from J, the junction contained 8 bases not matched to a gene. This CDR3 contains 16 residues. CDR3 sequence (DNA): TGTGCCAGCAGCGGGCGACAGGGGGTCGTCTCCTACGAGCAGTACTTC. Its translation is CASSGRQGVVSYEQYF.

The chain carries TRBV3-1 (or the pseudogene TRBV3-2) and TRBJ2-3; D is perhaps TRBD2 (6 bases). From germline, CDR1 is LGHDT and CDR2 YNNKEL (reference sequence). With 1 base removed from V and 1 base from J, the gap between germline ends came to 9 bases. The CDR3 extends over 15 amino acids. In DNA form, the CDR3 reads TGTGCCAGCAGCCAAGGGACGGGGGGCACAGATACGCAGTATTTT. This codes for CASSQGTGGTDTQYF.

This rearrangement joins TRBV29-1 to TRBJ2-5, with 14 nucleotides matching TRBD2. The germline CDR1 and CDR2 sequences are SQVTM and ANQGSEA. Trimming cost V 7 bases and J 4 bases; bases outside gene matches: 17. The CDR3 sequence is 18 residues long. The CDR3 protein is CSASRGTSGSLYLETQYF. CDR3 sequence (DNA): TGCAGCGCGTCTCGCGGGACTAGCGGGAGTCTATATCTAGAGACCCAGTACTTC.

This chain connects TRBV3-1 (or the pseudogene TRBV3-2) to TRBJ2-5, with D perhaps TRBD1 (5 bases). Deletions cut 2 bases from V and 4 bases from J, with 14 bases between. CDR1 is LGHDT and CDR2 is YNNKEL in the germline V gene (reference sequence). The length of the CDR3 is 15 residues. CDR3 region: CASSQYAGRGETQYF. CDR3 nucleotides: TGTGCCAGCAGCCAATATGCAGGGCGTGGAGAGACCCAGTACTTC.

This chain connects TRBV2 to TRBJ2-1; the D gene is possibly TRBD1 (6 bases). The CDR3 has 15 amino acids. Germline-derived CDR1 and CDR2 are SNHLY and FYNNEI. Trimming took 4 bases from V and 3 from J, leaving 13 bases between them. CDR3 DNA sequence: TGTGCCAGCAGTGGTCTGCGGACAGACTACAATGAGCAGTTCTTC. Amino acid sequence: CASSGLRTDYNEQFF.

This chain links TRBV28 with TRBJ2-5; TRBD2 might be the D (6 bases). Trimming took off 10 bases at V and 2 bases at J, with 17 bases between the two ends. Germline loops: CDR1 MDHEN, CDR2 SYDVKM. The CDR3 sequence is 14 residues long. The CDR3 protein is CATRPRLVQETQYF. The DNA of the CDR3 is TGTGCCACCCGCCCCCGACTAGTACAAGAGACCCAGTACTTC.

In this sample, this clone turned up once. The chain has TRBV19 and TRBJ2-3; 7 nucleotides match TRBD1. Germline V gene data show CDR1 as LNHDA and CDR2 as SQIVND (reference sequence). The CDR3 is 15 residues long. J lost 4 bases, V lost 5 bases, and 9 bases had no gene match. The CDR3 loop is CASSYSGQIPDTQYF. The CDR3 nucleotides are TGTGCCAGTAGTTACTCGGGACAGATACCAGATACGCAGTATTTT.